A single sample is the source of the 10 T cell receptor beta chains below, sequenced in a study of PD-1 blockade in classical Hodgkin lymphoma. Sequencing used immunoSEQ multiplex PCR; TCRdb keeps in-frame clones, though not all of them. The sample yields about 41,000 clones, around 74% seen once. Time point defined: cycle 4 day 1 (C4D1), after less than seven weeks of nivolumab. No patient escaped relapse after autologous stem cell transplantation, and brentuximab vedotin exposure varied. The input for sequencing was peripheral blood mononuclear cells (PBMCs), taken before the fourth cycle of nivolumab. The source is a human donor with classical Hodgkin lymphoma.

The chain links TRBV29-1 to TRBJ2-7; 7 bases are a match to TRBD1. Germline loops: CDR1 SQVTM, CDR2 ANQGSEA. V was pared by 5 bases and J by 2 bases, with 3 bases of the junction left unmatched. The CDR3 extends over 12 amino acids. CDR3 amino acids: CSVLGQTYEQYF. CDR3 DNA sequence: TGCAGCGTTCTGGGACAGACCTACGAGCAGTACTTC.

The V and J genes are TRBV4-2 and TRBJ2-7; no clear D gene. Germline V gene lookup returns CDR1 LGHNA and CDR2 YNFKEQ. The V gene lost 0 bases and the J gene lost 0 bases, with 9 bases spanning the gap. The CDR3 loop spans 15 amino acids. This chain's CDR3 is CASSQESQSSYEQYF. As DNA, the CDR3 is TGTGCCAGCAGCCAAGAATCACAGAGCTCCTACGAGCAGTACTTC.

This chain uses TRBV5-1 with TRBJ2-7; possibly TRBD1 or TRBD2 for D (5 bases each). CDR3 size: 14 residues. Germline assignment: CDR1 SGHRS and CDR2 YFSETQ. Deletions cut 4 bases from V and 2 bases from J, with 13 bases between. The CDR3 is CASSLGPPPYEQYF. The CDR3 nucleotides are TGCGCCAGCAGCCTGGGACCGCCACCCTACGAGCAGTACTTC.

The chain combines TRBV18 with TRBJ2-1; a weak D match, TRBD2 (6 bases). V was cut by 8 bases and J by 5 bases, with 13 bases left in between. This CDR3 spans 13 amino acids. Germline V gene data show CDR1 as KGHSH and CDR2 as LQKENI. Here the CDR3 reads CASRRDSDNEQFF. CDR3 nucleotide sequence: TGTGCCAGCCGGCGGGACTCTGACAATGAGCAGTTCTTC. The full variable domain, with the rest looked up from reference TRBV18 and TRBJ2-1, is NAGVMQNPRHLVRRRGQEARLRCSPMKGHSHVYWYRQLPEEGLKFMVYLQKENIIDESGMPKERFSAEFPKEGPSILRIQQVVRGDSAAYFCASRRDSDNEQFFGPGTRLTVL.

The chain's CDR3 is CASSLPSGGIEEQYF. The CDR3 DNA reads as TGTGCCAGCAGCTTACCTAGCGGGGGGATCGAGGAGCAGTACTTC. V gene TRBV11-1 combines with J gene TRBJ2-7; 11 bases match TRBD2. CDR3 length: 15 amino acids. With V trimmed by 2 bases and J by 7 bases, 7 bases remained unmatched. Germline V gives CDR1 SGHAT, CDR2 FQDESV (reference sequence).

This clone appeared a few times. The chain recombines TRBV6-5 with TRBJ2-1, with D perhaps TRBD2 (5 bases). The CDR3 has 14 amino acids. The germline V gene encodes CDR1 MNHEY and CDR2 SVGAGI. The V gene lost 6 bases and the J gene lost 5 bases, with 14 bases spanning the gap. The CDR3 DNA follows: TGTGCCAGCAGAGGAGCTGACTACGACAATGAGCAGTTCTTC. This encodes CASRGADYDNEQFF.

Notes on this clone: The junction differs from germline at one of its ends, possibly a read error. The chain links TRBV2 to TRBJ1-3, with D tentatively TRBD1 (5 bases). From germline, CDR1 is SNHLY and CDR2 FYNNEI. This CDR3 is built from 12 residues. This CDR3 is CASSEQGFSGDF. The CDR3 nucleotides read TGTGCCAGCAGTGAACAGGGATTCAGCGGGGATTTT.

DNA of the CDR3: TGTGCCAGCAGCCCCGACAGGGGCAATGAGCAGTTCTTC. Protein: CASSPDRGNEQFF. The chain employs TRBV11-2 and TRBJ2-1; 8 nucleotides align to TRBD1. The CDR3 spans 13 residues. Per germline, CDR1 SGHAT and CDR2 FQNNGV. V lost 5 bases and J lost 6; bases outside the gene matches: 3.

The chain links TRBV19 to TRBJ2-7, with D perhaps given as TRBD1 or TRBD2 (5 bases each). The germline V gene has CDR1 LNHDA and CDR2 SQIVND (reference sequence). Trimming left V 5 bases short and J 2 bases short, with 13 bases between. The CDR3 is 14 residues long. The CDR3, as DNA: TGTGCCAGTAGTTACCGGGACGGAGCCTACGAGCAGTACTTC. The encoded protein is CASSYRDGAYEQYF.

The chain recombines TRBV9 with TRBJ2-5, with 11 bases lining up with TRBD2. The CDR3 length is 15 residues. With V trimmed by 3 bases and J by 4 bases, 5 bases remained unmatched. CDR1 and CDR2 from the germline V gene are SGDLS and YYNGEE. The DNA for the CDR3 is TGTGCCAGCAGCGGAACTAGCGGGGGCTCAGAGACCCAGTACTTC. Its protein product is CASSGTSGGSETQYF.